The 5 T cell receptor beta chains below come from one sample, sequenced in a study of a mutant IDH1 vaccine in newly diagnosed glioma. The assay was immunoSEQ multiplex PCR, and TCRdb's table has in-frame clones only and misses some. The table lists roughly 60,000 clones, around 84% of them singletons. Regarding time point: week 5, during vaccination. Doses consisted of 300 ug of mutant IDH1 20-mer peptide each, paired with topical imiquimod. For these TCRs, the target antigens are not known. Sequences were derived from PBMCs, sampled from a glioma patient whose treatment included an IDH1 peptide vaccine. The receptors here all came from a woman aged 45-60 years with glioma.

This clone was counted once. This sequence joins TRBV11-2 and TRBJ1-1; no definite D call. The V and J ends lost 0 bases and 8 bases respectively, with 10 bases between them. Per the germline V gene, CDR1 is SGHAT and CDR2 is FQNNGV. The CDR3 sequence is 13 residues long. In nucleotides, the CDR3 is TGTGCCAGCAGCTTAGATGGGAGGGTGGAAGCTTTCTTT. It translates to CASSLDGRVEAFF.

The chain recombines TRBV4-1 with TRBJ1-2; 7 nucleotides match TRBD1. The CDR3 runs 15 residues. CDR1 MGHRA and CDR2 YSYEKL come from the germline V gene. With V trimmed by 2 bases and J by 3 bases, 6 bases remained unmatched. The CDR3 DNA reads TGCGCCAGCAGCCAAACGGACAGGAGGGACTATGGCTACACCTTC. This sequence encodes CASSQTDRRDYGYTF.

The sample holds one count of this clone. The DNA of the CDR3 is TGTGCCAGCAGCGCTAAAGGGAGGGCTAATGAAAAACTGTTTTTT. Its translation: CASSAKGRANEKLFF. The chain is built from TRBV9 and TRBJ1-4, with D hard to call. The V gene's germline CDR1 is SGDLS and CDR2 YYNGEE. This CDR3 is built from 15 residues. V was clipped by 3 bases and J by 3 bases, with 12 bases between them.

The chain carries TRBV5-6 and TRBJ2-7; D unclear. Germline V gene data show CDR1 as SGHDT and CDR2 as YYEEEE. Between the trimmed V and J ends, which lost 2 bases and 3 bases, there was a span of 18 bases. The CDR3 loop spans 16 amino acids. The DNA of the CDR3 is TGTGCCAGCAGCTTTTTTGTATCATCCAGGAGCTACGAGCAGTACTTC. Translating it yields CASSFFVSSRSYEQYF.

This sequence joins TRBV14 and TRBJ2-7; a possible D gene is TRBD1 (6 bases). The V end was cut by 3 bases, the J end by 5 bases, with 8 bases between. The germline V gene has CDR1 SGHDN and CDR2 FVKESK. The CDR3 is 12 residues long. CDR3 nucleotides: TGTGCCAGCAGCCAGGACAGACACGAGCAGTACTTC. It is translated as CASSQDRHEQYF.